A single sample gave rise to the 24 T cell receptor beta chains below, sequenced in a study of lymphopenia after photon versus proton radiotherapy. Assay: immunoSEQ multiplex PCR; the TCRdb copy retains only in-frame clones and omits some. The repertoire holds 15,000 or so clones, with about 79% as singletons. The sample consisted of peripheral blood, taken from a patient treated with proton-based radiotherapy. The source is a man aged 70 or older with pancreatic cancer.

V is TRBV18 and J is TRBJ1-2; tentatively, D is TRBD1 (6 bases). Germline V gene lookup returns CDR1 KGHSH and CDR2 LQKENI. CDR3 length: 18 residues. Trimming removed 3 bases at V and 1 base at J, with 21 bases between. CDR3 in DNA: TGTGCCAGCTCACCGGCCGGGGCAGGGGTAGCCATTAACTATGGCTACACCTTC. Protein product: CASSPAGAGVAINYGYTF.

The chain combines TRBV7-6 with TRBJ1-1, with D hard to call. Germline V gives CDR1 SGHVS, CDR2 FNYEAQ. Trimming took 5 bases from V and 0 from J, leaving 10 bases between them. CDR3 size: 14 residues. This CDR3 reads CASSPTGMNTEAFF. As DNA, the CDR3 is TGTGCCAGCAGCCCGACGGGGATGAACACTGAAGCTTTCTTT.

This chain uses TRBV27 with TRBJ2-5; no definite D call. The CDR3 is 12 amino acids. Germline V lookup: CDR1 MNHEY, CDR2 SMNVEV (reference sequence). V lost 5 bases, J lost 1 base, and 5 bases lay in between. The CDR3 region is CASSNLQETQYF. The CDR3, as DNA: TGTGCCAGCAGTAACCTCCAAGAGACCCAGTACTTC.

The genes are TRBV11-2 and TRBJ2-3; D remains unclear. There are 11 residues in the CDR3. V dropped 3 bases and J dropped 6 bases, with 4 bases sitting between them. Germline V gene sequence: CDR1 SGHAT, CDR2 FQNNGV. The CDR3 DNA reads TGTGCCAGCAGCTTCACGGATACGCAGTATTTT. Residues: CASSFTDTQYF.

This clone appeared a single time. The chain joins TRBV5-1 to TRBJ2-1; 9 nucleotides agree with TRBD1. The CDR3 extends over 17 amino acids. Losses at the gene ends were 0 bases for V and 4 bases for J; bases not matched to a gene: 8. Germline V gene sequence: CDR1 SGHRS, CDR2 YFSETQ. The CDR3 bases are TGCGCCAGCAGCTTGGGGGCCGTGGGACAGGGATACAATGAGCAGTTCTTC. Translation gives CASSLGAVGQGYNEQFF. Full variable domain (outside the CDR3, taken from reference TRBV5-1 and TRBJ2-1): KAGVTQTPRYLIKTRGQQVTLSCSPISGHRSVSWYQQTPGQGLQFLFEYFSETQRNKGNFPGRFSGRQFSNSRSEMNVSTLELGDSALYLCASSLGAVGQGYNEQFFGPGTRLTVL.

The chain employs TRBV18 and TRBJ1-2; D not certain. Between the trimmed V and J ends, which lost 3 bases and 4 bases, there was a span of 12 bases. The CDR3 consists of 14 residues. Germline V lookup: CDR1 KGHSH, CDR2 LQKENI. CDR3 residues: CASSPDIAVYGYTF. Written as DNA, the CDR3 is TGTGCCAGCTCACCTGATATCGCCGTCTATGGCTACACCTTC.

The chain carries TRBV7-2 and TRBJ1-3; D perhaps matches TRBD1 (5 bases). Germline V gene sequence: CDR1 SGHTA, CDR2 FQGNSA. This CDR3 has 17 residues. Trimming removed 3 bases from V and 1 base from J, with 16 bases in between. The CDR3 DNA follows: TGTGCCAGCAGCTTTACCGCCGGGGGGGGATCTGGAAACACCATATATTTT. This encodes CASSFTAGGGSGNTIYF. Variable domain in full (rest from reference TRBV7-2 and TRBJ1-3): GAGVSQSPSNKVTEKGKDVELRCDPISGHTALYWYRQSLGQGLEFLIYFQGNSAPDKSGLPSDRFSAERTGGSVSTLTIQRTQQEDSAVYLCASSFTAGGGSGNTIYFGEGSWLTVV.

The chain carries TRBV6-5 and TRBJ2-3, with a tentative D call TRBD1 (6 bases). Looked up from germline, CDR1 is MNHEY and CDR2 is SVGAGI. Trimming stripped 3 bases from V and 0 bases from J, with 13 bases between. CDR3 length: 16 amino acids. The CDR3 is CASSYEDRPSTDTQYF. In DNA, the CDR3 is TGTGCCAGCAGTTATGAAGACAGGCCTAGCACAGATACGCAGTATTTT.

The V gene is TRBV6-1, the J gene TRBJ1-6; D remains unclear. From germline, CDR1 is MNHNS and CDR2 SASEGT. There are 13 residues in the CDR3. The V gene lost 6 bases and the J gene lost 10 bases, with 13 bases spanning the gap. The CDR3 bases are TGTGCCAGCAGCCCTCCGGGAGGATCACCCCTCCACTTT. This encodes CASSPPGGSPLHF.

This rearrangement joins TRBV27 to TRBJ1-5; 10 bases line up with TRBD1. The CDR3 loop spans 13 amino acids. Trimming at V came to 6 bases and at J to 7 bases, leaving 3 bases not matched to a gene. The germline V gene has CDR1 MNHEY and CDR2 SMNVEV (reference sequence). CDR3 amino acids: CASRGQGNQPQHF. The CDR3 DNA is TGTGCCAGCAGGGGACAGGGGAACCAGCCCCAGCATTTT.

The chain is built from TRBV4-2 and TRBJ2-2, with D possibly TRBD1 on 5 matching bases. Trimming removed 4 bases at V and 4 bases at J, with 16 bases between. The CDR3 length is 16 residues. CDR1 LGHNA and CDR2 YNFKEQ come from the germline V gene. As DNA, the CDR3 is TGTGCCAGCAGCCGCGCCAGGGATTCGGCCACCGGGGAGCTGTTTTTT. This gives the protein CASSRARDSATGELFF.

The chain carries TRBV25-1 and TRBJ1-2; D possibly corresponds to TRBD1 (5 bases). CDR3 size: 14 residues. The V gene's germline CDR1 is MGHDK and CDR2 SYGVNS. The ends were cut back, 5 bases at V and 4 bases at J, with 14 bases in the middle. CDR3 sequence reads: CASSTLGAGYGYTF. The CDR3 bases are TGTGCCAGCAGTACACTTGGGGCCGGCTATGGCTACACCTTC.

The chain is built from TRBV28 and TRBJ2-2; TRBD2 matches at 10 bases. Germline-derived CDR1 and CDR2 are MDHEN and SYDVKM. V dropped 6 bases and J dropped 3; count of bases not matched to a gene: 7. The CDR3 has 16 residues. The CDR3 DNA reads as TGTGCCAGCAGACCTAGCGGGAGCCTTTACACCGGGGAGCTGTTTTTT. It is translated as CASRPSGSLYTGELFF.

The chain carries TRBV19 and TRBJ1-2; 9 bases fit TRBD1. There are 15 residues in the CDR3. V shed 5 bases and J 4 bases; nucleotides not matched to a gene: 8. In germline, CDR1 is LNHDA, CDR2 SQIVND (reference sequence). The CDR3 loop reads CASSPSGTGPYGYTF. As DNA, the CDR3 is TGTGCCAGTAGTCCCTCGGGGACAGGGCCCTATGGCTACACCTTC.

V gene TRBV15 combines with J gene TRBJ1-3, with D unclear. The CDR3 totals 15 residues. From germline, CDR1 is LNHNV and CDR2 YYDKDF (reference sequence). Trimming cost V 0 bases and J 2 bases, with 8 bases left between them. The CDR3 DNA is TGTGCCACCAGCAGAGATACCATTACTGGAAACACCATATATTTT. It translates to CATSRDTITGNTIYF.

The chain carries TRBV30 and TRBJ1-5; 7 bases agree with TRBD1. After removal of 2 bases from V and 0 bases from J, the junction contained 7 bases not matched to a gene. This CDR3 has 16 residues. Per the germline V gene, CDR1 is GTSNPN and CDR2 is SVGIG (reference sequence). The CDR3 loop reads CAWSSSGQFSNQPQHF. The CDR3 DNA is TGTGCCTGGAGTTCATCGGGACAGTTTAGCAATCAGCCCCAGCATTTT.

The chain combines TRBV15 with TRBJ1-2, with D perhaps TRBD1 (6 bases). The germline V and J ends were trimmed by 0 bases and 4 bases, with 12 bases remaining between them. The CDR3 loop spans 15 amino acids. Germline CDR1 reads LNHNV; CDR2 reads YYDKDF (reference sequence). The CDR3 DNA reads TGTGCCACCAGCAGAGATCAAAGGGGGACCTATGGCTACACCTTC. The encoded protein is CATSRDQRGTYGYTF.

The chain carries TRBV7-8 and TRBJ2-1; 12 nucleotides agree with TRBD2. This CDR3 has 16 amino acids. In germline, CDR1 is SGHVS, CDR2 FQNEAQ. The junction had 6 bases not matched to a gene; V was cut back by 5 bases and J by 4 bases. Here the CDR3 reads CASSTLAGGGYNEQFF. The CDR3 region has the DNA TGTGCCAGCAGCACCCTAGCGGGAGGGGGATACAATGAGCAGTTCTTC.

This clone was seen more than once but under ten times. The V and J genes are TRBV7-9 and TRBJ1-5; 7 bases match TRBD1. Trimming at V came to 5 bases and at J to 4 bases, leaving 8 bases not matched to a gene. CDR3 length: 15 residues. Germline-derived CDR1 and CDR2 are SEHNR and FQNEAQ (reference sequence). The CDR3 sequence: CASSPGAGGNQPQHF. CDR3 bases: TGTGCCAGCAGCCCCGGGGCAGGGGGGAATCAGCCCCAGCATTTT.

The V call is TRBV6-5, the J call TRBJ2-7; D unclear. Germline assignment: CDR1 MNHEY and CDR2 SVGAGI. Trimming removed 5 bases from V and 3 bases from J, with 5 bases in between. The CDR3 totals 11 residues. CDR3: CASSRLYEQYF. DNA of the CDR3: TGTGCCAGCAGTCGCCTCTACGAGCAGTACTTC.

The rearrangement joins TRBV13 to TRBJ2-3, with TRBD2 identical over 9 bases. The CDR3 is 15 residues long. V lost 5 bases and J lost 4; bases outside the gene matches: 7. CDR1 and CDR2 (germline): PRHDT, FYEKMQ (reference sequence). The CDR3 loop reads CASSPGGGGADTQYF. Here the CDR3 DNA reads TGTGCCAGCAGCCCCGGGGGCGGGGGGGCAGATACGCAGTATTTT.

The chain recombines TRBV6-4 with TRBJ1-1; tentatively, D is TRBD1 (5 bases). The CDR3 sequence is 13 residues long. CDR1 is MRHNA and CDR2 is SNTAGT in the germline V gene. V lost 8 bases, J lost 1 base, and 11 bases lay in between. The CDR3 here is CASGTSGNTEAFF. The CDR3 DNA sequence: TGTGCCAGCGGGACGTCTGGGAACACTGAAGCTTTCTTT.

V usage is TRBV27 and J usage is TRBJ1-2; possible D gene TRBD1, 5 bases. Trimming left V 3 bases short and J 6 bases short, with 14 bases between. CDR1 and CDR2 (germline): MNHEY, SMNVEV (reference sequence). This CDR3 region has 14 residues. In nucleotides, the CDR3 is TGTGCCAGCAGTTTGGGACGGAGGATAGATGGCTACACCTTC. This gives the protein CASSLGRRIDGYTF.

The chain couples TRBV21-1 to TRBJ2-3; the D call of TRBD2 is as the table states it, not checked on the DNA. TRBV21-1 is reported as a pseudogene. The CDR3 runs 16 residues. This CDR3 reads CASATSGGRDTDTQYF. The DNA of the CDR3 is TGTGCCAGCGCGACTAGCGGGGGGAGGGATACAGATACGCAGTATTTT.